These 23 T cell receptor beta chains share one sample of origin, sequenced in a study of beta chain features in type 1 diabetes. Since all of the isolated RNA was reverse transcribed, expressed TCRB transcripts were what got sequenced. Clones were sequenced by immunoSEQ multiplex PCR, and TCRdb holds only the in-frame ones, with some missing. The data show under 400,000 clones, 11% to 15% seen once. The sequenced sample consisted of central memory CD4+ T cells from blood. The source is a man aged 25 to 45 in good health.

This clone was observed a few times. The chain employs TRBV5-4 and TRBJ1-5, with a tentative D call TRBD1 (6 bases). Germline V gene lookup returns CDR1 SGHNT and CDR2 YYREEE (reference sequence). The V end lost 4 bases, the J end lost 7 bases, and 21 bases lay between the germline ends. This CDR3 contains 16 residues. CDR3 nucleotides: TGTGCCAGCAGCCAAGGAACCAACAGGGCCGGCCAGCCCCAGCATTTT. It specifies CASSQGTNRAGQPQHF.

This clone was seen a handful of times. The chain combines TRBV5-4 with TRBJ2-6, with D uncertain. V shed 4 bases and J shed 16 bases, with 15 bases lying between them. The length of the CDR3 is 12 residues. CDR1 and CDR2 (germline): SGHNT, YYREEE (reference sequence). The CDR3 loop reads CASSPYSSILTF. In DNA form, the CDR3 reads TGTGCCAGCAGCCCGTACAGTAGCATTCTGACTTTC.

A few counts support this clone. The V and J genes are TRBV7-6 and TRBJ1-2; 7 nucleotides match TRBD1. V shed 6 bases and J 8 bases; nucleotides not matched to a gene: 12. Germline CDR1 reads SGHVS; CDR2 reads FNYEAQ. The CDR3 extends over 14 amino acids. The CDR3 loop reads CASSQTAGTVGYTF. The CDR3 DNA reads TGTGCCAGCAGTCAAACGGCCGGGACAGTGGGCTACACCTTC.

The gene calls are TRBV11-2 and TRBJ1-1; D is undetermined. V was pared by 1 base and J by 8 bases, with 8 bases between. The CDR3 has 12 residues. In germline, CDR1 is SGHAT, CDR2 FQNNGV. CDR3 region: CASSLVLTEAFF. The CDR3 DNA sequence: TGTGCCAGCAGCTTAGTGTTGACAGAAGCTTTCTTT.

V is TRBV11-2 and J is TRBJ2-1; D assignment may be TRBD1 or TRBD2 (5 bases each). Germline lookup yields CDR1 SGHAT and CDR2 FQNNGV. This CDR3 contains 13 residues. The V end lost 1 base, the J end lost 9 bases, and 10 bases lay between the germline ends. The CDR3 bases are TGTGCCAGCAGCTTAGGCCGAGGGGTTGAGCAGTTCTTC. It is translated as CASSLGRGVEQFF.

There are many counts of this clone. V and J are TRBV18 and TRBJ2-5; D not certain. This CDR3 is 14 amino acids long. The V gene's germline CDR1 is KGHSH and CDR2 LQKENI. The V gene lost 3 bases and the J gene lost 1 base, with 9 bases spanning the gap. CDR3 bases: TGTGCCAGCTCACCTCAGTTGAGCCAAGAGACCCAGTACTTC. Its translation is CASSPQLSQETQYF.

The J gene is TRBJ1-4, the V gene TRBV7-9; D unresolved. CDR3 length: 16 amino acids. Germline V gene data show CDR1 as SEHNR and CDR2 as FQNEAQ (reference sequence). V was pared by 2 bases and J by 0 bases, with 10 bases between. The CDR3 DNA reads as TGTGCCAGCAGCTTATTACAGTATGCAACTAATGAAAAACTGTTTTTT. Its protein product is CASSLLQYATNEKLFF.

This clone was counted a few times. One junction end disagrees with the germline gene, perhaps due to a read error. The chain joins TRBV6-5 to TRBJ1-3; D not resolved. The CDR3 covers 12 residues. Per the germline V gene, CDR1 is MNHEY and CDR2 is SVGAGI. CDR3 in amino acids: CASSEAGTGWNF. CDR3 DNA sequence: TGTGCCAGCAGTGAAGCGGGCACGGGGTGGAATTTT.

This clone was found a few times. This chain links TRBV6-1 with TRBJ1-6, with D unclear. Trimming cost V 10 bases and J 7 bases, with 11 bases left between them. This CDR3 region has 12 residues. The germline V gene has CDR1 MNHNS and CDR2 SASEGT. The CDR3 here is CATGGLNSPLHF. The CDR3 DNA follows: TGTGCCACCGGCGGACTAAATTCACCCCTCCACTTT.

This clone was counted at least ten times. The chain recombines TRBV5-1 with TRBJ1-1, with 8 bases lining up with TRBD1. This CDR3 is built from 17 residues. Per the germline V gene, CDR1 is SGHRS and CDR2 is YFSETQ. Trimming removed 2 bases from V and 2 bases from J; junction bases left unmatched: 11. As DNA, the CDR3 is TGCGCCAGCAGCTTCCCCCTGACCGGGACAGGAAACACTGAAGCTTTCTTT. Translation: CASSFPLTGTGNTEAFF.

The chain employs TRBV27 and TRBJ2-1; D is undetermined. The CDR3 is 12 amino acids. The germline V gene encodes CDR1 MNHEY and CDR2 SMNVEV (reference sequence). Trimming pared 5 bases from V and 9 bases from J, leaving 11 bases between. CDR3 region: CASSPPQSEQFF. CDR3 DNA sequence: TGTGCCAGCAGTCCCCCCCAGAGTGAGCAGTTCTTC.

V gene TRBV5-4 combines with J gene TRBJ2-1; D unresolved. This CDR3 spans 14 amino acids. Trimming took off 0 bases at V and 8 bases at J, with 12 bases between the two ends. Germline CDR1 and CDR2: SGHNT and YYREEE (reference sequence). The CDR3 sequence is CASSLEKRVHEQFF. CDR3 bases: TGTGCCAGCAGCTTGGAAAAGCGAGTCCATGAGCAGTTCTTC.

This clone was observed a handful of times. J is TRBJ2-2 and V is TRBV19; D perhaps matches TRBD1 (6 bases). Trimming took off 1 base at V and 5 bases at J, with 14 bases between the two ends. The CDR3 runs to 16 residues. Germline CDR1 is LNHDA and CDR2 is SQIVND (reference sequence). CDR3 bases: TGTGCCAGTAGTATAGGAGGCTGGGGGCGTACCGGGGAGCTGTTTTTT. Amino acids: CASSIGGWGRTGELFF. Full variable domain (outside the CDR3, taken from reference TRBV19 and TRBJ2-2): DGGITQSPKYLFRKEGQNVTLSCEQNLNHDAMYWYRQDPGQGLRLIYYSQIVNDFQKGDIAEGYSVSREKKESFPLTVTSAQKNPTAFYLCASSIGGWGRTGELFFGEGSRLTVL.

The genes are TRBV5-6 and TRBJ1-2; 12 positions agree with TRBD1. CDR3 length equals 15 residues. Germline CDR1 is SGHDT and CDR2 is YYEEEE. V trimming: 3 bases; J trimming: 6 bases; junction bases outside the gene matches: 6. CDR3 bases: TGTGCCAGCAGCTGGGGACAGGGGGCCCCGCATGGCTACACCTTC. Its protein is CASSWGQGAPHGYTF.

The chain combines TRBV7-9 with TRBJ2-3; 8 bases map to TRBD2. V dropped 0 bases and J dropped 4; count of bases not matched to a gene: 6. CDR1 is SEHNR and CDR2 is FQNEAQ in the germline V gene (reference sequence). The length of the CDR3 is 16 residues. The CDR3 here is CASSLARLAKADTQYF. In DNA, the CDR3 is TGTGCCAGCAGCTTAGCGAGACTAGCGAAGGCAGATACGCAGTATTTT. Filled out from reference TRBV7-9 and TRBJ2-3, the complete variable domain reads DTGVSQNPRHKITKRGQNVTFRCDPISEHNRLYWYRQTLGQGPEFLTYFQNEAQLEKSRLLSDRFSAERPKGSFSTLEIQRTEQGDSAMYLCASSLARLAKADTQYFGPGTRLTVL.

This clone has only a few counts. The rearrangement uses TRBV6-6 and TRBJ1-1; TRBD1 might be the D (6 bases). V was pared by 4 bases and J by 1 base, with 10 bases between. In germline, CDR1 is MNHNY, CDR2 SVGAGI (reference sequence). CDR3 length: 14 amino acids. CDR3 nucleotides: TGTGCCAGCAGTTCGACAGGTTCGAACACTGAAGCTTTCTTT. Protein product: CASSSTGSNTEAFF.

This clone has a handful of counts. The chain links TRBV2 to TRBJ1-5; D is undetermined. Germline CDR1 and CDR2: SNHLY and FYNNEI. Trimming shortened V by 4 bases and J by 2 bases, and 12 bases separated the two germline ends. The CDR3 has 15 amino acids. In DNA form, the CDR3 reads TGTGCCAGCAGTGGGTTGGCCCGAGGCAATCAGCCCCAGCATTTT. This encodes CASSGLARGNQPQHF.

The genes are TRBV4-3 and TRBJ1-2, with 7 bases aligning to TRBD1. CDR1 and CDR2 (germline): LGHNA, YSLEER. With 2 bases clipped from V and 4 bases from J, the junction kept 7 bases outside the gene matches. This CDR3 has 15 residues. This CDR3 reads CASSQISGQVYGYTF. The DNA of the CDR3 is TGCGCCAGCAGCCAAATTTCCGGACAGGTCTATGGCTACACCTTC.

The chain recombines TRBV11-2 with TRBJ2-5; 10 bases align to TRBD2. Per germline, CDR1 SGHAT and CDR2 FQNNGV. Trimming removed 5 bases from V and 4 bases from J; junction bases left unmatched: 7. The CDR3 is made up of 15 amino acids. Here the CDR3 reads CASSPTRTSGETQYF. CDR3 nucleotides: TGTGCCAGCAGCCCAACCCGGACTAGCGGAGAGACCCAGTACTTC.

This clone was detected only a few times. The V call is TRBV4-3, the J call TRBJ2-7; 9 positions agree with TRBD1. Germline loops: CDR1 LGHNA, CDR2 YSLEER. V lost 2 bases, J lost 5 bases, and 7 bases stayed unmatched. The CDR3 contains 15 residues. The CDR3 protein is CASSQSGTGTNEQYF. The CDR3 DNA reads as TGCGCCAGCAGCCAATCCGGGACAGGGACAAACGAGCAGTACTTC.

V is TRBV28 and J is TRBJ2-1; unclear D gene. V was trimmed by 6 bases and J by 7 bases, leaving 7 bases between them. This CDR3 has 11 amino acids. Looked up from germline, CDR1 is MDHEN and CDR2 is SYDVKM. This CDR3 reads CASRGKNEQFF. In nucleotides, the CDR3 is TGTGCCAGCAGGGGAAAGAATGAGCAGTTCTTC.

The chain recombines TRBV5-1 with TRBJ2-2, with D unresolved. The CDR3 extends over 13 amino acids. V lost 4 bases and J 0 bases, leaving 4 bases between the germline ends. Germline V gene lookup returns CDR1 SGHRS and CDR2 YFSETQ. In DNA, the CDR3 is TGCGCCAGCAGCCATTCGAACACCGGGGAGCTGTTTTTT. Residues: CASSHSNTGELFF. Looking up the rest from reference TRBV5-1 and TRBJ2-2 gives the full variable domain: KAGVTQTPRYLIKTRGQQVTLSCSPISGHRSVSWYQQTPGQGLQFLFEYFSETQRNKGNFPGRFSGRQFSNSRSEMNVSTLELGDSALYLCASSHSNTGELFFGEGSRLTVL.

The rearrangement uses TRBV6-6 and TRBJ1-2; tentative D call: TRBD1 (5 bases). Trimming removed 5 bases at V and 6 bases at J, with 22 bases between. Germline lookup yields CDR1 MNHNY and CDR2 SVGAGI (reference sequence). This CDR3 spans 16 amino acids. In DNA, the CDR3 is TGTGCCAGCAGTCGAACGGGGCAGGGTACTATTAATGGCTACACCTTC. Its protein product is CASSRTGQGTINGYTF.